This T cell receptor (beta chain) originates from a study of OX40 agonist ivuxolimab in advanced cancers. Study-wide context: Of the participants, 35% to 50% had some prior anti-PD-1, anti-PD-L1 or anti-CTLA-4 therapy, which was allowed. General observations from the study: Not determined was the antigen specificity of the expanded peripheral T cells.

For this clone: Its antigen is undetermined.

Clones were read by immunoSEQ multiplex PCR, and TCRdb kept only the in-frame ones, dropping some. This sample has 58,000 or so clones; roughly 85% occur once, and the top ten carry approximately 3%. This CDR3 is 14 amino acids long. Per germline, CDR1 SGHAT and CDR2 FQNNGV. V gave up 2 bases and J gave up 4 bases, with 9 bases separating them. The chain recombines TRBV11-2 with TRBJ1-3; D unresolved. The receptor was derived from an adult with an advanced solid tumor such as melanoma, head and neck, liver or kidney cancer. This material consisted of CD4+ or CD8+ T cells sorted from blood, taken in a trial of the OX40 agonist ivuxolimab. The CDR3 loop is CASSLSSGGNTIYF. The CDR3 region has the DNA TGTGCCAGCAGCTTAAGTTCAGGCGGAAACACCATATATTTT.